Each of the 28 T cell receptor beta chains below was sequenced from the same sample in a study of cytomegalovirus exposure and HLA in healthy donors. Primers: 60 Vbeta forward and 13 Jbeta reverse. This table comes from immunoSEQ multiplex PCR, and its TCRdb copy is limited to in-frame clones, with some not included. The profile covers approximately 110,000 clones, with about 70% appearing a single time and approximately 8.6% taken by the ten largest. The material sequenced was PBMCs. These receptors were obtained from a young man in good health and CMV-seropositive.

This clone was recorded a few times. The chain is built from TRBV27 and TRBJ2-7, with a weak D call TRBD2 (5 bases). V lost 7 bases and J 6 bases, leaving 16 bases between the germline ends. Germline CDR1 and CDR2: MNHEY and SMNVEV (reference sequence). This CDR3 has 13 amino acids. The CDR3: CASTPRAGGEQYV. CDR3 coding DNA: TGTGCCAGCACCCCCCGGGCTGGAGGCGAGCAGTACGTC.

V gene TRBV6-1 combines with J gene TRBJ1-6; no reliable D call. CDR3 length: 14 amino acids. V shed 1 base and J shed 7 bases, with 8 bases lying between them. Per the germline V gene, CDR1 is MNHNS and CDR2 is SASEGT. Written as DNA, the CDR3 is TGTGCCAGCAGTGAAGACAGTCAAAATTCACCCCTCCACTTT. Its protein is CASSEDSQNSPLHF.

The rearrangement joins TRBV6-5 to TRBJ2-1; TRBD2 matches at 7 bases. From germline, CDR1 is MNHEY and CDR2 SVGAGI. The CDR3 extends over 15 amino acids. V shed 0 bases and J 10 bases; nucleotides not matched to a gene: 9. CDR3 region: CASSYSKGTSEEQFF. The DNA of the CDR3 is TGTGCCAGCAGTTACTCGAAGGGAACTAGCGAAGAGCAGTTCTTC.

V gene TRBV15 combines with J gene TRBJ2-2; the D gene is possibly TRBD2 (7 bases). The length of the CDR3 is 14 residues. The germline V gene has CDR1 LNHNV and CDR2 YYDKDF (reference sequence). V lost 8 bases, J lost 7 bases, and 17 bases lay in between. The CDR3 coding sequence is TGTGCCACCGGGGGTGGGGGGGCCTACGGGGAGCTGTTTTTT. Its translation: CATGGGGAYGELFF.

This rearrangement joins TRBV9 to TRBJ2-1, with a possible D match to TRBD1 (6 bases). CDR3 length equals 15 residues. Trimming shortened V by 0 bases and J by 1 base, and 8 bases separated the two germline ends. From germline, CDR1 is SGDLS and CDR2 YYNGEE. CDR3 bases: TGTGCCAGCAGCGTAGTAGGGGGTTCCTACAATGAGCAGTTCTTC. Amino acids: CASSVVGGSYNEQFF.

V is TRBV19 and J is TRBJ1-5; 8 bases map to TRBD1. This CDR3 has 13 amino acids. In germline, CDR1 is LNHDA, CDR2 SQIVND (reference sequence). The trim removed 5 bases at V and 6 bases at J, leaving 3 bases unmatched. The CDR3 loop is CASSSQGGQPQHF. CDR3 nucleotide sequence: TGTGCCAGTAGTTCACAGGGGGGTCAGCCCCAGCATTTT.

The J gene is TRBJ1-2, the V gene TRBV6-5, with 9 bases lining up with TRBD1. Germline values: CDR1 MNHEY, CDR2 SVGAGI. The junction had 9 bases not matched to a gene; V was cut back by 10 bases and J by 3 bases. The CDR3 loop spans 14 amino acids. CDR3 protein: CAITDRGMDYGYTF. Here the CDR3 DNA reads TGTGCCATCACGGACAGGGGCATGGACTATGGCTACACCTTC.

This chain's CDR3 is CASNGGDPYNEQFF. In nucleotides, the CDR3 is TGTGCCAGTAATGGAGGGGATCCCTACAATGAGCAGTTCTTC. This chain links TRBV19 with TRBJ2-1, with D perhaps matching TRBD2 (6 bases). In germline, CDR1 is LNHDA, CDR2 SQIVND (reference sequence). The V and J ends lost 7 bases and 2 bases respectively, with 12 bases between them. The CDR3 covers 14 residues.

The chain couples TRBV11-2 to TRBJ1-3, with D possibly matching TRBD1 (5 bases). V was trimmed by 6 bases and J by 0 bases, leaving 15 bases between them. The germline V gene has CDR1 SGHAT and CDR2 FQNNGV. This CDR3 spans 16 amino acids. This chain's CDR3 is CASRGALAVSGNTIYF. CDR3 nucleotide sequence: TGTGCCAGCAGAGGGGCCCTGGCGGTCTCTGGAAACACCATATATTTT.

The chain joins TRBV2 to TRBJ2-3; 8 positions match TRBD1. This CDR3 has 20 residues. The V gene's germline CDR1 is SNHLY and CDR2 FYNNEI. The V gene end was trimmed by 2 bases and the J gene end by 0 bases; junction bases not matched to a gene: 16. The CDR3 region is CASSEPHRDRTHPSTDTQYF. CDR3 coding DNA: TGTGCCAGCAGTGAACCACACCGGGACAGGACCCACCCTAGCACAGATACGCAGTATTTT.

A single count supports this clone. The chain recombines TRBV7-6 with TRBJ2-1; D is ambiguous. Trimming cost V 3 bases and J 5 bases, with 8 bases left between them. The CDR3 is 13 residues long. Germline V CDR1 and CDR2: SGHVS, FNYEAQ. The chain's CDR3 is CASSFLTDNEQFF. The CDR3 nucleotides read TGTGCCAGCAGCTTTCTAACGGACAATGAGCAGTTCTTC. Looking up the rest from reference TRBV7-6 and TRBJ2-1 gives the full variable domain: GAGVSQSPRYKVTKRGQDVALRCDPISGHVSLYWYRQALGQGPEFLTYFNYEAQQDKSGLPNDRFSAERPEGSISTLTIQRTEQRDSAMYRCASSFLTDNEQFFGPGTRLTVL.

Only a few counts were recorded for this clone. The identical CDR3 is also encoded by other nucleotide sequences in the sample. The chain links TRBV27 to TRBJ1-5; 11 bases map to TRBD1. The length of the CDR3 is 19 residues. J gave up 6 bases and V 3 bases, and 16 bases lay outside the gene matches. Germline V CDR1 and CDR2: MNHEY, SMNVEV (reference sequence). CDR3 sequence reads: CASSFLASGQGAQVQPQHF. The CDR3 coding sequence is TGTGCCAGCAGTTTTTTAGCCAGCGGACAGGGGGCGCAGGTTCAGCCCCAGCATTTT.

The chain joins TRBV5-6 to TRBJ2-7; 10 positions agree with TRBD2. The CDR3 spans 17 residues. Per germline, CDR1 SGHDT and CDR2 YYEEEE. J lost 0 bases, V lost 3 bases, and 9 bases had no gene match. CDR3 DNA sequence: TGTGCCAGCAGCTCCCCATTAGCGGGAGGAAGCTCCTACGAGCAGTACGTC. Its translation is CASSSPLAGGSSYEQYV.

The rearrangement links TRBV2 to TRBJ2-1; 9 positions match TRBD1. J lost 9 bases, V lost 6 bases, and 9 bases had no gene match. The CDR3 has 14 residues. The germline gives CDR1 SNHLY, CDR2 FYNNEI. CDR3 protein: CASRPDRGAGEQFF. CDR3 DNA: TGTGCCAGCAGACCGGACAGGGGCGCAGGTGAGCAGTTCTTC.

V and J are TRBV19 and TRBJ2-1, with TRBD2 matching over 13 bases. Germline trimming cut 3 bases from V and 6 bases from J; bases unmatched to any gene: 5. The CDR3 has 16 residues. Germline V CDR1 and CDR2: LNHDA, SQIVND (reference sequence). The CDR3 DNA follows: TGTGCCAGTAGTATCTATACTAGCGGGAGGGCCAATGAGCAGTTCTTC. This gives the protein CASSIYTSGRANEQFF.

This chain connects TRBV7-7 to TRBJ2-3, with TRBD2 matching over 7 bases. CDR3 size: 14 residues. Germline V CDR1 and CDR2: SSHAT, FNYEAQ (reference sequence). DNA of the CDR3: TGTGCTAGTTCTAACGGGGGGAGCACAGATACGCAGTATTTT. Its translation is CASSNGGSTDTQYF.

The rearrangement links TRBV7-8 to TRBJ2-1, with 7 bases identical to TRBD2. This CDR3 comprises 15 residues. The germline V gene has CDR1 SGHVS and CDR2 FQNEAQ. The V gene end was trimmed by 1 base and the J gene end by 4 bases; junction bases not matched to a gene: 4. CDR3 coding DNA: TGTGCCAGCAGCTTAGTTCTAGCGGAATACAATGAGCAGTTCTTC. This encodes CASSLVLAEYNEQFF.

This CDR3 reads CASTPTGLGDGYTF. The CDR3 DNA reads TGTGCCAGCACCCCGACAGGCTTAGGGGATGGCTACACCTTC. This chain connects TRBV25-1 to TRBJ1-2; maybe TRBD1 (6 bases). The CDR3 spans 14 residues. CDR1 is MGHDK, CDR2 SYGVNS, per germline. With 7 bases removed from V and 6 bases from J, the gap between germline ends came to 18 bases.

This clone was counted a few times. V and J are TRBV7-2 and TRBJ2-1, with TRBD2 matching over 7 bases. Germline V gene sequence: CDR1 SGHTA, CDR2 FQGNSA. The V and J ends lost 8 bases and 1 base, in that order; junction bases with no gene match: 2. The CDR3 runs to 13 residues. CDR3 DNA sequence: TGTGCCAGCTGTAGCGGGTCCTACAATGAGCAGTTCTTC. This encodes CASCSGSYNEQFF.

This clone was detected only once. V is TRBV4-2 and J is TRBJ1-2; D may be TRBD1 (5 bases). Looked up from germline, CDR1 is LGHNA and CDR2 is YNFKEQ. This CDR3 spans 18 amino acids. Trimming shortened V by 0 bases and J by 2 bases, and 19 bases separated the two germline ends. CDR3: CASSQDLGGRVGNYGYTF. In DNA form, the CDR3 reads TGTGCCAGCAGCCAAGATCTGGGGGGGAGGGTGGGAAACTATGGCTACACCTTC.

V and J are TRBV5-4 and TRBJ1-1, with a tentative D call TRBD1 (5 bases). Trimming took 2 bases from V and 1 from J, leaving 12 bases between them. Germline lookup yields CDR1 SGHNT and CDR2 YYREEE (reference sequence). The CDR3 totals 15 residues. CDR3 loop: CASSLERRENTEAFF. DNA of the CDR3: TGTGCCAGCAGCTTAGAACGCAGGGAGAACACTGAAGCTTTCTTT. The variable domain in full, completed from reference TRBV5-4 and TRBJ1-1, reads ETGVTQSPTHLIKTRGQQVTLRCSSQSGHNTVSWYQQALGQGPQFIFQYYREEENGRGNFPPRFSGLQFPNYSSELNVNALELDDSALYLCASSLERRENTEAFFGQGTRLTVV.

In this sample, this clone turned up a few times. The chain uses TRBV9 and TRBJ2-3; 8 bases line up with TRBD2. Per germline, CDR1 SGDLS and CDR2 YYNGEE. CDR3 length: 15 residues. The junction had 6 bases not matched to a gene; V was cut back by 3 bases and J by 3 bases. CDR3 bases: TGTGCCAGCAGCGCGAGCGGGAGTTGGACAGATACGCAGTATTTT. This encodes CASSASGSWTDTQYF.

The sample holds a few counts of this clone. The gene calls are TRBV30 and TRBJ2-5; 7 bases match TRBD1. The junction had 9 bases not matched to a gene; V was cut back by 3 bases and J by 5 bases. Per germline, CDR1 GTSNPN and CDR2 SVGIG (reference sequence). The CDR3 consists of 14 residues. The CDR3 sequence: CAWRAPGGFETQYF. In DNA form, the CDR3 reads TGTGCCTGGAGGGCCCCAGGGGGATTTGAGACCCAGTACTTC.

The chain's CDR3 is CASSVTSGSTDTQYF. DNA of the CDR3: TGTGCCAGCAGTGTTACTAGCGGAAGCACAGATACGCAGTATTTT. The chain recombines TRBV25-1 with TRBJ2-3; TRBD2 aligns across 8 bases. CDR3 size: 15 residues. Losses at the gene ends were 4 bases for V and 0 bases for J; bases not matched to a gene: 3. Germline lookup yields CDR1 MGHDK and CDR2 SYGVNS. The whole variable domain, remainder taken from reference TRBV25-1 and TRBJ2-3, is EADIYQTPRYLVIGTGKKITLECSQTMGHDKMYWYQQDPGMELHLIHYSYGVNSTEKGDLSSESTVSRIRTEHFPLTLESARPSHTSQYLCASSVTSGSTDTQYFGPGTRLTVL.

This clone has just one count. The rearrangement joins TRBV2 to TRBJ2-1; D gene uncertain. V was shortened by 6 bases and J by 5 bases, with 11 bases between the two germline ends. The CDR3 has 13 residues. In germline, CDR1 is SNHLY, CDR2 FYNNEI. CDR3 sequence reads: CASSYSADNEQFF. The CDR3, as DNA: TGTGCCAGCAGCTACTCGGCGGACAATGAGCAGTTCTTC.

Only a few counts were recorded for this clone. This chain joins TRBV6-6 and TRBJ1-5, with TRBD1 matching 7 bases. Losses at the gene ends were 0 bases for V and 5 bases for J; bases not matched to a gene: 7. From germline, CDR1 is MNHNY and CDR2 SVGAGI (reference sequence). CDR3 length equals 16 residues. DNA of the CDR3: TGTGCCAGCAGTTACTCTGAAAGGGGGCCCGATCAGCCCCAGCATTTT. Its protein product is CASSYSERGPDQPQHF.

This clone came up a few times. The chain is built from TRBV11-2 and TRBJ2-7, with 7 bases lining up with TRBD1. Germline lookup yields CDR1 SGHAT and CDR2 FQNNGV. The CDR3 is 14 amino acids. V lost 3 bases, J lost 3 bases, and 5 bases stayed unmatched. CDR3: CASSLTGKDYEQYF. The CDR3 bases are TGTGCCAGCAGCTTGACAGGGAAAGACTACGAGCAGTACTTC.

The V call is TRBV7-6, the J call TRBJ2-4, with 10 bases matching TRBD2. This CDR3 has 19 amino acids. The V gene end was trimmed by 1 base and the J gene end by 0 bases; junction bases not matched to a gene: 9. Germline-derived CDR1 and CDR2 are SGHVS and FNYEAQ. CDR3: CASSLEASGGGIAKNIQYF. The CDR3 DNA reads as TGTGCCAGCAGCTTAGAGGCTAGCGGGGGCGGAATAGCCAAAAACATTCAGTACTTC. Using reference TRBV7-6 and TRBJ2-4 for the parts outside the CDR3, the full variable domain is GAGVSQSPRYKVTKRGQDVALRCDPISGHVSLYWYRQALGQGPEFLTYFNYEAQQDKSGLPNDRFSAERPEGSISTLTIQRTEQRDSAMYRCASSLEASGGGIAKNIQYFGAGTRLSVL.